The subject of this entry is one T cell receptor beta chain. The specificity of this receptor is unknown. No base-level quality is on record; no much larger clone is a single base apart. This record belongs to a study of blood T cell repertoires in COVID-19 (TCRdb year 2020). Regarding the study in general: Collaborator samples came from the United States, Italy and Spain and covered acute and convalescent phases of COVID-19. The material from the prospective study consisted of cDNA or gDNA derived from T cells, B-cell-depleted T cells, or PBMCs. Subjects who had been exposed to COVID-19, were actively infected with it, or had recovered from it provided the deeply sampled blood TCRbeta repertoires that made up the dataset. The repertoires were released in a freely available public database meant as a resource for research on the immune response to SARS-CoV-2. The samples were drawn from two sources: the first 160 participants of the ongoing ImmuneRACE study, and 1,254 subjects contributed by 6 global collaborators. Nearly every sample came with metadata listing a de-identified subject ID, COVID-19 status, age in years and sex. HLA class I and class II types, where available, came from metadata supplied by the sample provider rather than from assay-based typing. On the study overall, not on this receptor specifically: Clinical and demographic metadata were provided uncurated, with the amount varying by source and participant.

The immunoSEQ Assay, a bias-controlled multiplex PCR, was used to amplify TCRbeta CDR3 regions from genomic DNA. Per the authors' processing: The number of nucleated cells in each sample was estimated by amplification of reference gene primers within the assay. To quantify the absolute abundance of each unique TCRbeta CDR3 rearrangement, sequence reads were collapsed and filtered. For each sample, productive Simpson clonality was calculated by taking the square root of Simpson's diversity index across productive rearrangements. TCRdb took over this immuneACCESS table, retaining in-frame rearrangements with V and J assigned. Such tables are incomplete; in checked studies, under half of the missing clones stem from an unresolved V gene, and the remainder is unexplained. V and J calls and clone size follow that table, whereas D and trimming were derived from the DNA. For this sample the table gives 160,000 or so clones, of which roughly 80% were detected only once. Roughly 6% of the sample is in the top ten clones.

In the prospective study, participants were roughly 18 to 89 years old, resided in 20 to 30 geographic areas of the United States, and were enrolled through a virtual design. In the prospective study, participants were assigned to cohorts based on the clinical history participants reported in a screening survey and a study questionnaire. Each participant in the prospective study had whole blood, serum and a nasopharyngeal or oropharyngeal swab collected by mobile phlebotomists. Over an approximately two-month period, participants in the prospective study had the option of providing additional blood draws and questionnaires. Before DNA extraction, prospective study blood samples were shipped either frozen or at room temperature. The CDR3 measures 15 amino acids from cysteine to phenylalanine. The DNA shown is the 45-base CDR3, in frame from base 1. From a lookup of the germline V gene (reference sequence), CDR1 and CDR2 are SEHNR and FQNEAQ. Trimming accounts for 5 bases at V and 5 bases at J, while the number of junction bases matched to no gene is 11.

Sequencing used PBMCs or T cells enriched from blood (not recorded which). In this chain, TRBV7-9 is recombined with TRBJ2-5; TRBD1 matches 7 bases in the middle. The sequence came from a woman aged 40 to 55 with acute COVID-19. The sequenced DNA: TGTGCCAGCAGCGTCTTCTTAGACAGGGATGAGACCCAGTACTTC. The translation is CASSVFLDRDETQYF.